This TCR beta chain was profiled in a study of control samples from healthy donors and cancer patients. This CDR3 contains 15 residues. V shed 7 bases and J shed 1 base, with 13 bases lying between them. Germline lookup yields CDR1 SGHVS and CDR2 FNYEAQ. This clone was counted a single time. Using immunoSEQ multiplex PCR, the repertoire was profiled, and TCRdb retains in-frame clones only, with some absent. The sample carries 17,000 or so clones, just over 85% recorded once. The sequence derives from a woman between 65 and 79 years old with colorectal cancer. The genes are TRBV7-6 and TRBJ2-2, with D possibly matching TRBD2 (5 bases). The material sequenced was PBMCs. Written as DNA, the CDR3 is TGTGCCAGCACCCTTCCGGGGTTGAACACCGGGGAGCTGTTTTTT. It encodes CASTLPGLNTGELFF.